The subject of this entry is one T cell receptor (beta chain). This entry comes from a study of technical replicates of blood from several donors. The assay was immunoSEQ multiplex PCR, and TCRdb's table has in-frame clones only and misses some. This table has roughly 14,000 clones, under 90% appearing once. Germline trimming cut 4 bases from V and 1 base from J; bases unmatched to any gene: 2. This CDR3 is built from 15 residues. Germline V gene lookup returns CDR1 MNHEY and CDR2 SVGAGI. This chain connects TRBV6-5 to TRBJ2-2; 8 nucleotides align to TRBD2. The TCR comes from a human donor in good health. What was sequenced was PBMCs. Here the CDR3 reads CASSSGLENTGELFF. The CDR3 region has the DNA TGTGCCAGCAGTTCGGGACTAGAGAACACCGGGGAGCTGTTTTTT.